These 13 T cell receptor beta chains were all obtained from the same sample, sequenced in a study of cytomegalovirus exposure and HLA in healthy donors. In the PCR, 60 Vbeta and 13 Jbeta primers were used. The method was immunoSEQ multiplex PCR; TCRdb's version includes in-frame clones alone and lacks a portion of them. The sample lists 95,000 to 100,000 clones, about three quarters seen once, with 8% to 9% in the top ten. The sequenced material came from PBMCs. The receptors originated from a human donor in good health.

This chain joins TRBV27 and TRBJ1-5; D is perhaps TRBD1 (5 bases). Germline loops: CDR1 MNHEY, CDR2 SMNVEV (reference sequence). The ends were cut back, 3 bases at V and 3 bases at J, with 9 bases in the middle. This CDR3 has 14 residues. This chain's CDR3 is CASSFGHLNQPQHF. CDR3 sequence (DNA): TGTGCCAGCAGTTTCGGACATCTCAATCAGCCCCAGCATTTT.

The chain recombines TRBV30 with TRBJ2-1; a possible D gene is TRBD1 (6 bases). There are 15 residues in the CDR3. Trimming removed 3 bases at V and 5 bases at J, with 17 bases between. CDR1 is GTSNPN and CDR2 is SVGIG in the germline V gene (reference sequence). In DNA, the CDR3 is TGTGCCTGGAGGCCGACAGGACCCTCTAACAATGAGCAGTTCTTC. Amino acids: CAWRPTGPSNNEQFF. The full variable domain, its missing parts supplied by reference TRBV30 and TRBJ2-1, is SQTIHQWPATLVQPVGSPLSLECTVEGTSNPNLYWYRQAAGRGLQLLFYSVGIGQISSEVPQNLSASRPQDRQFILSSKKLLLSDSGFYLCAWRPTGPSNNEQFFGPGTRLTVL.

This chain joins TRBV7-2 and TRBJ1-2; 7 bases map to TRBD1. J lost 1 base, V lost 3 bases, and 8 bases had no gene match. Germline V CDR1 and CDR2: SGHTA, FQGNSA. The CDR3 has 16 residues. CDR3 sequence: CASSFQTGQINYGYTF. In DNA, the CDR3 is TGTGCCAGCAGCTTCCAGACAGGGCAAATTAACTATGGCTACACCTTC.

In nucleotides, the CDR3 is TGTGCCAGCTCACCACGAGGGAACTATGGCTACACCTTC. It codes for CASSPRGNYGYTF. The chain recombines TRBV18 with TRBJ1-2; D call uncertain. Per germline, CDR1 KGHSH and CDR2 LQKENI. V gave up 1 base and J gave up 2 bases, with 5 bases separating them. This CDR3 has 13 residues.

The rearrangement links TRBV6-5 to TRBJ2-5; D is undetermined. CDR1 and CDR2 (germline): MNHEY, SVGAGI. Trimming took 2 bases from V and 5 from J, leaving 9 bases between them. CDR3 length: 13 residues. CDR3 in amino acids: CASSYGRWETQYF. CDR3 nucleotides: TGTGCCAGCAGTTACGGTCGGTGGGAGACCCAGTACTTC.

This sequence joins TRBV2 and TRBJ2-3; 9 positions agree with TRBD2. J was trimmed by 0 bases and V by 4 bases; bases with no gene match: 8. The CDR3 loop spans 17 amino acids. Germline V gives CDR1 SNHLY, CDR2 FYNNEI. CDR3 DNA sequence: TGTGCCAGCAGTGGCGGTGGGGCGGGGGGGAGCACAGATACGCAGTATTTT. This sequence encodes CASSGGGAGGSTDTQYF.

The V gene is TRBV19, the J gene TRBJ1-1; 7 bases are shared with TRBD1. The CDR3 contains 14 residues. V lost 1 base to trimming and J lost 5 bases; unmatched junction nucleotides: 4. The V gene's germline CDR1 is LNHDA and CDR2 SQIVND (reference sequence). CDR3 sequence reads: CASSIVSGGTEAFF. CDR3 bases: TGTGCCAGTAGTATAGTTTCAGGGGGGACTGAAGCTTTCTTT.

This sequence joins TRBV4-1 and TRBJ2-1; 11 bases are shared with TRBD2. V dropped 6 bases and J dropped 2; count of bases not matched to a gene: 3. Germline CDR1 and CDR2: MGHRA and YSYEKL. The CDR3 has 15 residues. CDR3 DNA: TGCGCCAGCAGACGACTAGCGGGAACCTACAATGAGCAGTTCTTC. Its translation is CASRRLAGTYNEQFF.

The V gene is TRBV11-1, the J gene TRBJ1-3, with D uncertain. There are 14 residues in the CDR3. Germline-derived CDR1 and CDR2 are SGHAT and FQDESV (reference sequence). V lost 5 bases and J 0 bases, leaving 8 bases between the germline ends. CDR3 bases: TGTGCCAGCAGCCCGCGGCGCTCTGGAAACACCATATATTTT. Translating gives CASSPRRSGNTIYF.

V is TRBV5-1 and J is TRBJ2-3; 9 bases are shared with TRBD1. Germline CDR1 reads SGHRS; CDR2 reads YFSETQ. CDR3 length equals 15 residues. Unmatched junction bases numbered 8, after V lost 4 bases and J lost 5 bases. CDR3 protein: CASSRRTGEVDTQYF. CDR3 coding DNA: TGCGCCAGCAGCCGGCGGACAGGGGAGGTAGATACGCAGTATTTT.

The gene calls are TRBV10-2 and TRBJ2-2; 14 nucleotides match TRBD2. This CDR3 comprises 18 residues. Germline values: CDR1 WSHSY, CDR2 SAAADI. The ends lost 4 bases at V and 6 bases at J; junction bases unmatched: 10. CDR3 residues: CASSGPGTSGSTAGELFF. Here the CDR3 DNA reads TGCGCCAGCAGTGGCCCGGGGACTAGCGGGAGTACGGCCGGGGAGCTGTTTTTT.

This clone showed up just a few times. V usage is TRBV6-5 and J usage is TRBJ1-5; TRBD1 agrees at 8 bases. Unmatched junction bases numbered 7, after V lost 6 bases and J lost 9 bases. The CDR3 covers 13 residues. Germline V gene lookup returns CDR1 MNHEY and CDR2 SVGAGI. CDR3 coding DNA: TGTGCCAGCAGGACAGGGGCCGGTGGGCCCCAGCATTTT. Amino acids: CASRTGAGGPQHF.

The chain couples TRBV4-3 to TRBJ2-3; 10 nucleotides align to TRBD2. Trimming removed 2 bases from V and 3 bases from J; junction bases left unmatched: 11. The CDR3 sequence is 18 residues long. Germline CDR1 reads LGHNA; CDR2 reads YSLEER. CDR3 nucleotide sequence: TGCGCCAGCAGCCAAAGTCCCTCCCTAGCGGGGGCGACAGATACGCAGTATTTT. It yields the protein CASSQSPSLAGATDTQYF.